This TCR beta chain appears in the sequencing data of a study of T cell responses to AZD1222 COVID-19 vaccine. Study-wide findings and caveats: Spike-specific TCR repertoires showed rising breadth and depth after two AZD1222 doses. Unmutated variant regions are reportedly targeted by nearly half of spike-specific TCRs.

Comments on this clone: No antigen is known for it.

V was cut by 4 bases and J by 5 bases, with 11 bases left in between. Germline V CDR1 and CDR2: LGHDT, YNNKEL (reference sequence). This CDR3 is 13 amino acids long. Method: immunoSEQ multiplex PCR; TCRdb's copy keeps in-frame clones and lacks some. The sample consists of some 200,000 clones, under 95% of them appearing once. Specimen: peripheral blood, collected on day 0 of MenACWY control vaccination. The TCR comes from an adult in good health. This sequence joins TRBV3-1 (or the pseudogene TRBV3-2) and TRBJ2-5, with D maybe TRBD1 (7 bases). The CDR3: CASSLRGEETQYF. CDR3 DNA: TGTGCCAGCAGCCTCAGGGGGGAGGAGACCCAGTACTTC.